A selection of T cell receptor beta chains follows, all from one sample in a study of cytomegalovirus exposure and HLA in healthy donors. Profiling relied on immunoSEQ multiplex PCR, and the TCRdb table lists in-frame clones only, not all of them. Among some 110,000 clones, around 70% were seen once, and the ten largest hold approximately 1.3%. Sequenced input: PBMCs. The receptors originated from a man aged 40-55 years in good health and CMV-seronegative. Each CDR3 is given without its conserved first and last residue. Expanded clones get a size class; other rows say once, few or many, or leave the size out.

size,V,CDR3
-,TRBV6-6,ASRGRGTHEQY
-,TRBV14,ASSQDPGSRF
-,TRBV4-3,ASSQLAGGRRGGTQY
-,TRBV5-4,ASSADRNSYEQY
-,TRBV4-3,ASSQDRGLSGANVLT
few,TRBV7-9,SSSLALRGQRNNEQF
-,TRBV7-2,ASSPSTVTYEQY
-,TRBV28,ASLGNNGYT
few,TRBV27,ASSFLRSSGYT
-,TRBV5-8,ASSLGGPQDEQY
-,TRBV27,ASSYAQSTSYEQY
-,TRBV4-1,ASSPTSGNYNEQF
-,TRBV10-3,AISVVLYEQY
-,TRBV5-1,ASSLGLSSYNEQF
-,TRBV15,ATSRDRAPGYGYT
-,TRBV5-1,ASSFLADTQY
once,TRBV30,AWSVATGYEQY
many,TRBV7-6,ASRGGTNEKLF
-,TRBV4-3,ASSQDLSDSPYEQY
-,TRBV7-8,ASSPWTGGLDTQY
-,TRBV7-9,ASGRDTEAF
-,TRBV28,ASSPGTEYEQY
-,TRBV30,AWSVELSNQPQH
-,TRBV4-1,ASSQGLGETYEQY
-,TRBV12-5,ASGLARTGTGLAGTSYEQY
-,TRBV10-3,AISEEGGRYTEAF
-,TRBV11-3,ASSLGDRAAYEQY